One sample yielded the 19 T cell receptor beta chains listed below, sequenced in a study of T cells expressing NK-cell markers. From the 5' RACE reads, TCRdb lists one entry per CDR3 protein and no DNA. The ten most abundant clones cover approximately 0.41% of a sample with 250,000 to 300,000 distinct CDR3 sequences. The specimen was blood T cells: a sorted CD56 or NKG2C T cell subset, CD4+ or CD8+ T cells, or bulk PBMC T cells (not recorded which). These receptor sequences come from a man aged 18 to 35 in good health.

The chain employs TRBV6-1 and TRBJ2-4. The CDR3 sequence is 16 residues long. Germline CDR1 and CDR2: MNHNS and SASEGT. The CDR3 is CASSRSNILAKNIQYF.

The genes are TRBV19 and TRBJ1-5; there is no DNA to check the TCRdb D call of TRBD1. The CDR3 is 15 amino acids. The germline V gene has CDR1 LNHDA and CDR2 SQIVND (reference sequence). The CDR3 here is CASSIGTGVPQPQHF.

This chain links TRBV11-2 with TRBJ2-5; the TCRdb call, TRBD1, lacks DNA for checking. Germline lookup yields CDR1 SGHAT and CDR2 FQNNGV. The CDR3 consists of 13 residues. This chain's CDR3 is CASSPGEVETQYF.

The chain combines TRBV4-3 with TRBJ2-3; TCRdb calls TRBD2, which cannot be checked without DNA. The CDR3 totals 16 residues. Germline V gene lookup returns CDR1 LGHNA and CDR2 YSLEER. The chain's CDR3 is CASSQALAGHTDTQYF.

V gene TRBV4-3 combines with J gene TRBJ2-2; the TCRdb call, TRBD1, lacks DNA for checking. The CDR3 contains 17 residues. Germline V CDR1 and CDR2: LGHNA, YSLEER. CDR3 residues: CASSRMTAGGRGGELFF.

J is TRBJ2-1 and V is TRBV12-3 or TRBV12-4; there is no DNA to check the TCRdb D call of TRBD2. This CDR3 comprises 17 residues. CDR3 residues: CASSLGTSGRIYNEQFF.

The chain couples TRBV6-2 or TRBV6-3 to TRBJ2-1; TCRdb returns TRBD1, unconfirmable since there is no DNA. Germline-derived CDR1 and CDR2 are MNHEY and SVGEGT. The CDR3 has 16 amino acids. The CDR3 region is CASSTGRLRAYNEQFF.

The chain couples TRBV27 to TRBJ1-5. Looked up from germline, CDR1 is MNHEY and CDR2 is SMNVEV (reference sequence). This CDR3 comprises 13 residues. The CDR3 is CASSTFGLQPQHF.

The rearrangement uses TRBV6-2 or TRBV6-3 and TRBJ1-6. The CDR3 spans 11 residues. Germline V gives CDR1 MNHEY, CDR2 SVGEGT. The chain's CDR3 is CASSNDSPLHF.

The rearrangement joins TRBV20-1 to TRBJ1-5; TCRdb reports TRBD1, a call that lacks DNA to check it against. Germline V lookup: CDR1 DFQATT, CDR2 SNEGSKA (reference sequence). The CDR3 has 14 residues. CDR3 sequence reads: CSANPGGFNQPQHF.

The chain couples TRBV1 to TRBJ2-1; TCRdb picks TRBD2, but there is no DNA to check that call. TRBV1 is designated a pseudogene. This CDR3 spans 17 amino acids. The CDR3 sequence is CTSSHHTSGRIYNEQFF.

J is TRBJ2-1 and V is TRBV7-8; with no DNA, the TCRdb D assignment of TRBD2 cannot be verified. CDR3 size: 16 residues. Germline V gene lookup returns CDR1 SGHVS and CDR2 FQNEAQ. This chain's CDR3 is CASSRYSGNSYNEQFF.

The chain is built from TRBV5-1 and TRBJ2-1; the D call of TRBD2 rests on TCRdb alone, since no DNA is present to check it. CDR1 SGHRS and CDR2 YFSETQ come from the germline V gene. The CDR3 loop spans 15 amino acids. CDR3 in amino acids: CASSIPSGNHNEQFF.

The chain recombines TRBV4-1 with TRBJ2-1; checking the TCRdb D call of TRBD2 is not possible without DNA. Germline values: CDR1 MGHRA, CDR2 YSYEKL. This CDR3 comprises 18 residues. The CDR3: CASSQVTSGLAGYDEQFF.

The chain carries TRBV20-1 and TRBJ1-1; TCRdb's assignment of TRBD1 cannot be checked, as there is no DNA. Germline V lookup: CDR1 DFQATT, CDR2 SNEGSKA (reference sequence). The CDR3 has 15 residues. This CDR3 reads CSATKGTAMNTEAFF.

CDR3 sequence: CASSQDSQNLYGYTF. The V gene is TRBV4-2, the J gene TRBJ1-2. The germline V gene encodes CDR1 LGHNA and CDR2 YNFKEQ. This CDR3 is 15 amino acids long.

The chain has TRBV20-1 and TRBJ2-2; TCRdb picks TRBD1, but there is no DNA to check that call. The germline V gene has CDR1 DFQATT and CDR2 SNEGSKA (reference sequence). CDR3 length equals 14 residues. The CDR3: CSAPGLGHTGELFF.

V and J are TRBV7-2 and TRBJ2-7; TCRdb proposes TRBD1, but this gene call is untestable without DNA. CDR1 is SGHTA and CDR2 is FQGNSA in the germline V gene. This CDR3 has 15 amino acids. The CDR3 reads CASSLVSTGSNEQYF.

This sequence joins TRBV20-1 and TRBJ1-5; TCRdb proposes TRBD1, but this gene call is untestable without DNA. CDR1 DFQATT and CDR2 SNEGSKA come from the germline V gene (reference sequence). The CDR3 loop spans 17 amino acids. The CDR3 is CSARGWDRGIVDQPQHF.